This T cell receptor beta chain was identified in a study of blood T cell repertoires in COVID-19. The overall study: The cDNA or gDNA used as material had been derived from T cells, B-cell-depleted T cells, or PBMCs.

Those enrolled, adults aged roughly 18 to 90 years, came from about two dozen US areas. Membership in each cohort depended on participant-reported clinical history. Before they entered the study, exposed participants had met a COVID-19 case within 2 weeks. The CDR3 has 14 residues. V lost 5 bases, J lost 7 bases, and 5 bases stayed unmatched. The germline V gene encodes CDR1 SGHDN and CDR2 FVKESK. The repertoire was sequenced with immunoSEQ multiplex PCR; TCRdb's copy has only in-frame clones and lacks some. The sample comprises 200,000 or so clones, over 80% of which are singletons, and around 3.7% rests with the top ten.

The rearrangement uses TRBV14 and TRBJ1-4, with 9 positions matching TRBD1. The sequenced sample consisted of PBMCs or T cells enriched from blood (not recorded which). The clonotype comes from a young woman who had been exposed to COVID-19. DNA for the CDR3: TGTGCCAGCAGCTTGACAGGGGGGAGTGAAAAACTGTTTTTT. This translates into CASSLTGGSEKLFF.